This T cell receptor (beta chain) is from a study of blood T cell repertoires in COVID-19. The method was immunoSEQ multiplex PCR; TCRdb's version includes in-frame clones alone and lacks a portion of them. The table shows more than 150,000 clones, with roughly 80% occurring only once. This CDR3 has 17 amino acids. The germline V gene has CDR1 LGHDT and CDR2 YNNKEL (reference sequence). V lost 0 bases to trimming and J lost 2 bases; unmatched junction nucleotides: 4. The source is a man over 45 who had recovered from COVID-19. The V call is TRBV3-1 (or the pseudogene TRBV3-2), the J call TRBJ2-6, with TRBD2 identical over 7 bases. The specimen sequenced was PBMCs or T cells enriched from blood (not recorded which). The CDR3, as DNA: TGTGCCAGCAGCCAAGATCGGGGGGTCCCTGGGGCCAACGTCCTGACTTTC. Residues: CASSQDRGVPGANVLTF.